Below are 23 T cell receptor beta chains sequenced from a single sample in a study of blood T cells in healthy people across ages. Then a second PCR, running about 7 to 11 cycles, was carried out with a sample-barcoded 5' primer and a J-beta primer mix. In TCRdb, the 5' RACE reads were re-called with MiXCR into one record per CDR3 protein. The table has around 1,900,000 distinct CDR3 sequences, approximately 39% seen once. Input material: blood. The receptors here all came from a human donor in good health.

This clonotype was seen at least ten times. This chain joins TRBV29-1 and TRBJ2-7, with a weak D call TRBD1 (5 bases). CDR1 is SQVTM and CDR2 is ANQGSEA in the germline V gene. The V end lost 1 base, the J end lost 3 bases, and 10 bases lay between the germline ends. This CDR3 region has 13 residues. CDR3 coding DNA: TGCAGCGTTGAAGTGACAGCAAACTACGAGCAGTACTTC. As protein: CSVEVTANYEQYF.

This chain uses TRBV20-1 with TRBJ1-5; D call uncertain. The ends were cut back, 0 bases at V and 5 bases at J, with 14 bases in the middle. Per the germline V gene, CDR1 is DFQATT and CDR2 is SNEGSKA (reference sequence). This CDR3 has 15 residues. The CDR3 DNA reads as TGCAGTGCTAGAGAGCCGGGTCCTTACTATCAGCCCCAGCATTTT. Protein product: CSAREPGPYYQPQHF.

This chain links TRBV7-3 with TRBJ1-5; D remains unclear. The germline CDR1 and CDR2 sequences are SGHTA and FQGTGA. The CDR3 runs to 11 residues. Trimming took off 6 bases at V and 11 bases at J, with 11 bases between the two ends. The CDR3: CASSSTWSQHF. The CDR3 bases are TGTGCCAGCAGTAGTACCTGGTCCCAGCATTTT.

The chain combines TRBV5-1 with TRBJ1-2; D is perhaps TRBD1 (6 bases). This CDR3 comprises 16 residues. Trimming removed 4 bases from V and 4 bases from J, with 20 bases in between. The germline V gene has CDR1 SGHRS and CDR2 YFSETQ. As DNA, the CDR3 is TGCGCCAGCAGCCCATTAGGCAGGGGAGGCGCCTATGGCTACACCTTC. Translation: CASSPLGRGGAYGYTF. The complete variable domain, with remaining parts taken from reference TRBV5-1 and TRBJ1-2, reads KAGVTQTPRYLIKTRGQQVTLSCSPISGHRSVSWYQQTPGQGLQFLFEYFSETQRNKGNFPGRFSGRQFSNSRSEMNVSTLELGDSALYLCASSPLGRGGAYGYTFGSGTRLTVV.

The chain is built from TRBV7-2 and TRBJ2-7, with D perhaps TRBD1 (6 bases). Looked up from germline, CDR1 is SGHTA and CDR2 is FQGNSA. V shed 0 bases and J shed 1 base, with 16 bases lying between them. The CDR3 is 17 residues long. CDR3 sequence: CASSLAHRTEPSYEQYF. Written as DNA, the CDR3 is TGTGCCAGCAGCTTAGCTCACAGGACAGAACCATCCTACGAGCAGTACTTC.

The rearrangement joins TRBV2 to TRBJ1-1; 8 bases are a match to TRBD1. The CDR3 is 14 residues long. Unmatched junction bases numbered 9, after V lost 5 bases and J lost 7 bases. Germline lookup yields CDR1 SNHLY and CDR2 FYNNEI. The CDR3 region has the DNA TGTGCCAGCAGTCCGACAGGGGATAGGCATGAAGCTTTCTTT. This gives the protein CASSPTGDRHEAFF.

In this sample, this clonotype turned up a few times. V and J are TRBV6-6 and TRBJ1-5; 7 bases are a match to TRBD1. This CDR3 spans 14 amino acids. Germline V gene data show CDR1 as MNHNY and CDR2 as SVGAGI (reference sequence). V dropped 6 bases and J dropped 7; count of bases not matched to a gene: 9. CDR3 loop: CASRTRQGGQPQHF. In DNA form, the CDR3 reads TGTGCCAGCAGAACCCGACAGGGTGGCCAGCCCCAGCATTTT.

This clonotype appeared a few times. The chain carries TRBV10-3 and TRBJ2-3; 7 bases align to TRBD2. This CDR3 is 15 amino acids long. With V trimmed by 5 bases and J by 1 base, 6 bases remained unmatched. Germline CDR1 and CDR2: ENHRY and SYGVKD. CDR3 region: CAISSSGVRTDTQYF. The CDR3 region has the DNA TGTGCCATCAGTTCCAGCGGGGTCCGCACAGATACGCAGTATTTT.

This clonotype has only a few counts. This chain links TRBV7-2 with TRBJ2-4, with TRBD1 matching 7 bases. V was clipped by 3 bases and J by 13 bases; unmatched bases: 6. Germline CDR1 is SGHTA and CDR2 is FQGNSA. This CDR3 has 12 amino acids. CDR3 DNA sequence: TGTGCCAGCAGCTTCCGGGACAGCAAGCAGTACTTC. Its protein is CASSFRDSKQYF.

This clonotype was detected only once. This rearrangement joins TRBV7-8 to TRBJ2-3; a possible D gene is TRBD2 (5 bases). The CDR3 has 16 residues. V was trimmed by 5 bases and J by 4 bases, leaving 19 bases between them. Germline CDR1 SGHVS, CDR2 FQNEAQ. This CDR3 reads CASSKLLVTFSDTQYF. In DNA form, the CDR3 reads TGTGCCAGCAGCAAACTACTAGTGACGTTCTCAGATACGCAGTATTTT.

The V gene is TRBV20-1, the J gene TRBJ1-1; 7 bases are a match to TRBD1. V was pared by 5 bases and J by 4 bases, with 10 bases of the junction left unmatched. The CDR3 is 14 residues long. The germline V gene has CDR1 DFQATT and CDR2 SNEGSKA (reference sequence). The CDR3 sequence: CSAAPGTVITEAFF. The CDR3 DNA follows: TGCAGTGCTGCCCCCGGGACAGTGATCACTGAAGCTTTCTTT.

The genes are TRBV4-2 and TRBJ2-7, with TRBD2 identical over 8 bases. The germline CDR1 and CDR2 sequences are LGHNA and YNFKEQ. Germline trimming cut 5 bases from V and 4 bases from J; bases unmatched to any gene: 10. The CDR3 consists of 15 residues. The CDR3 DNA sequence: TGTGCCAGCAGCTCCGGGCAGCTAGCGGGTTACGAGCAGTACTTC. Translated: CASSSGQLAGYEQYF.

This clonotype occurred a few times. This rearrangement joins TRBV28 to TRBJ2-7, with 8 bases fitting TRBD1. After removal of 3 bases from V and 5 bases from J, the junction contained 9 bases not matched to a gene. The CDR3 totals 15 residues. Germline values: CDR1 MDHEN, CDR2 SYDVKM. The CDR3 protein is CASSLPRDRSNEQYF. CDR3 bases: TGTGCCAGCAGTTTGCCGCGGGACAGGTCAAACGAGCAGTACTTC.

The chain joins TRBV12-3 or TRBV12-4 to TRBJ2-7; D perhaps matches TRBD1 (5 bases). V dropped 5 bases and J dropped 0 bases, with 17 bases sitting between them. The CDR3 sequence is 16 residues long. The CDR3 protein is CASSPNPGHLSYEQYF. The CDR3 nucleotides read TGTGCCAGCAGTCCCAACCCTGGACATCTCTCCTACGAGCAGTACTTC.

This clonotype appeared a single time. Sequence at one end of the junction differs from germline and may be a read error. The CDR3 nucleotides are TGCGCCGGCAGAGTAGGGGCCAATCAGCCCCGGCATTTT. As protein: CAGRVGANQPRHF. The V call is TRBV5-1, the J call TRBJ1-5, with D perhaps TRBD1 (5 bases). Germline V gene data show CDR1 as SGHRS and CDR2 as YFSETQ. CDR3 length: 13 amino acids.

This clonotype was seen a handful of times. The DNA for the CDR3 is TGCGCCAGCAGCCGGGGCCTAAGGGAGACCCAGTACTTC. Translated: CASSRGLRETQYF. The chain carries TRBV4-3 and TRBJ2-5, with D maybe TRBD1 (5 bases). Germline V gives CDR1 LGHNA, CDR2 YSLEER. There are 13 residues in the CDR3. Trimming pared 4 bases from V and 5 bases from J, leaving 11 bases between.

The rearrangement joins TRBV29-1 to TRBJ2-3; no clear D. CDR3 length: 15 residues. Trimming left V 5 bases short and J 4 bases short, with 19 bases between. CDR1 and CDR2 (germline): SQVTM, ANQGSEA. CDR3 residues: CSVRKMDVSPDTQYF. The CDR3, as DNA: TGCAGCGTTAGAAAAATGGACGTTTCCCCAGATACGCAGTATTTT.

This chain links TRBV5-8 with TRBJ2-4; D is perhaps TRBD1 (6 bases). With the DNA end fitting TRBJ2-5 better, the J assignment may be wrong. CDR1 SGHTS and CDR2 YDEGEE come from the germline V gene. This CDR3 region has 17 residues. The DNA for the CDR3 is TGTGCCAGCAGCTTTTTGAACCCCGGGACAATGAAAGAGACCCAGTACTTC. Translation gives CASSFLNPGTMKETQYF.

This clonotype was detected only a few times. The rearrangement uses TRBV4-3 and TRBJ1-2, with D possibly being TRBD1 (6 bases). CDR1 is LGHNA and CDR2 is YSLEER in the germline V gene. Deletions cut 8 bases from V and 1 base from J, with 17 bases between. The CDR3 extends over 15 amino acids. CDR3 loop: CASAAGHRINYGYTF. The CDR3 DNA reads TGCGCCAGCGCCGCGGGACACAGGATTAACTATGGCTACACCTTC.

This clonotype came up a few times. This rearrangement joins TRBV4-3 to TRBJ2-7; TRBD2 matches 7 bases. The length of the CDR3 is 16 residues. Trimming at V came to 2 bases and at J to 1 base, leaving 8 bases not matched to a gene. CDR1 is LGHNA and CDR2 is YSLEER in the germline V gene. CDR3 sequence reads: CASSQRASGTSYEQYF. The CDR3 DNA is TGCGCCAGCAGCCAAAGGGCTAGCGGTACTTCCTACGAGCAGTACTTC.

The chain couples TRBV3-1 to TRBJ1-1; 10 bases agree with TRBD1. Germline V lookup: CDR1 LGHDT, CDR2 YNNKEL (reference sequence). The CDR3 extends over 15 amino acids. J was trimmed by 5 bases and V by 7 bases; bases with no gene match: 10. CDR3 sequence reads: CASTSRGQGVTEAFF. CDR3 bases: TGTGCCAGCACCAGCCGAGGACAGGGGGTGACTGAAGCTTTCTTT.

The chain combines TRBV5-1 with TRBJ2-1, with TRBD1 matching 11 bases. The DNA end favors TRBJ2-7, so the J call may be wrong. This CDR3 is built from 15 residues. CDR1 and CDR2 (germline): SGHRS, YFSETQ. The chain's CDR3 is CASSANPGQGGEQYF. The CDR3 bases are TGCGCCAGCAGCGCCAATCCGGGACAGGGGGGCGAGCAGTACTTC.

This chain uses TRBV18 with TRBJ2-7; D gene unclear. The V and J ends lost 3 bases and 1 base respectively, with 13 bases between them. CDR3 length: 15 amino acids. CDR1 and CDR2 (germline): KGHSH, LQKENI. The CDR3 spells CASSPQALGSYEQYF. CDR3 nucleotides: TGTGCCAGCTCACCCCAAGCCCTGGGTTCCTACGAGCAGTACTTC.